A few counts support the clone carrying this T cell receptor (beta chain). The antigen remains unidentified. Regarding time point: baseline, week 1 (first vaccination visit). The treatment was: pre-vaccination baseline after standard-of-care therapy. The source of the sample is a study of a mutant IDH1 vaccine in newly diagnosed glioma. Study context: Receipt of radiotherapy, temozolomide, or both preceded the study, and most received both. Study findings and constraints: Pseudoprogression seemed unrelated to changes in top peripheral T cell clonotypes.

V lost 0 bases, J lost 5 bases, and 14 bases lay in between. Germline-derived CDR1 and CDR2 are SGHRS and YFSETQ. The CDR3 covers 15 residues. Profiled with immunoSEQ multiplex PCR; TCRdb holds only in-frame clones, not every one. This table holds just under 95,000 clones, under 90% found once. The specimen was PBMCs, collected from a glioma patient treated with radiotherapy, temozolomide or both. This receptor was taken from a woman between 50 and 59 years old with glioma. The chain joins TRBV5-1 to TRBJ1-1; a weak D match, TRBD1 (6 bases). DNA of the CDR3: TGCGCCAGCAGCTTGGTGTCGGGGGCGGAAACTGAAGCTTTCTTT. Residues: CASSLVSGAETEAFF.